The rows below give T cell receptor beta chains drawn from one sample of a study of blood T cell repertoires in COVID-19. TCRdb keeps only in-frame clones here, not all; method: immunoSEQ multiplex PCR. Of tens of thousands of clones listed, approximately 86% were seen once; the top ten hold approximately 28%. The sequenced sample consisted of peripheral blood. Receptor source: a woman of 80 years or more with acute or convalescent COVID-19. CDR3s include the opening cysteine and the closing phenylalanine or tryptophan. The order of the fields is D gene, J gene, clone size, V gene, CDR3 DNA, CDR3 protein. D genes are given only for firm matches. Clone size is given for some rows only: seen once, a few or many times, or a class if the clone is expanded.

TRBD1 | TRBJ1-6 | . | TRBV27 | TGTGCCAGCAGTTGGACAGGCTCCTATAATTCACCCCTCCACTTT | CASSWTGSYNSPLHF
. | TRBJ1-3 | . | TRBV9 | TGTGCCAGCAGCATGCTGACGGGCTCTGGAAACACCATATATTTT | CASSMLTGSGNTIYF
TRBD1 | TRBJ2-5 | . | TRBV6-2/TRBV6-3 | TGTGCCAGCAGTTACGGAGGACAGGGAGAGACCCAGTACTTC | CASSYGGQGETQYF
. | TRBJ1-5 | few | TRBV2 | TGTGCCAGCACTCTCCAGACACTGCATCAGCCCCAGCATTTT | CASTLQTLHQPQHF
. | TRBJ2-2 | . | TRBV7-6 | TGTGCCAGCAGCTTACGTAAGAGTGACGGGGAGCTGTTTTTT | CASSLRKSDGELFF
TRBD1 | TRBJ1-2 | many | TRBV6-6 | TGTGCCAGCAGTAGGGACAGGGGGAGTATAAACTATGGCTACACCTTC | CASSRDRGSINYGYTF
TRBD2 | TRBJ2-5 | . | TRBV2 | TGTGCCAGCAGCTCTTGGGGAGGGCCAGGGGAGACCCAGTACTTC | CASSSWGGPGETQYF
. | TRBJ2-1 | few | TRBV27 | TGTGCCAGCAGTCCCCATCAAACCTACAATGAGCAGTTCTTC | CASSPHQTYNEQFF
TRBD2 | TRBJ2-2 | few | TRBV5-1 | TGCGCCAGCAGCATAGGGACTAGCGGGAGGGACACCGGGGAGCTGTTTTTT | CASSIGTSGRDTGELFF
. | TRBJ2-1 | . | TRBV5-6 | TGTGCCGCTTGGGGGCCGGGTAGCTCCTACAATGAGCAGTTCTTC | CAAWGPGSSYNEQFF
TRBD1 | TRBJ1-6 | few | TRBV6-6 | TGTGCCAGCAGTTACGAACCGGGACAGGGAACTCCCCTCCACTTT | CASSYEPGQGTPLHF
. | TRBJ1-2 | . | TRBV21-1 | TGTGCCAGCAGCAAAGTGGGGGGTTCTCGGGGAGAGAATGGCTACACCTTC | CASSKVGGSRGENGYTF
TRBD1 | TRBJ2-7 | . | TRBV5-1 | TGCGCCAGCAGCTTGGGGACCGGGACAGGGCTAAACGAGCAGTACTTC | CASSLGTGTGLNEQYF
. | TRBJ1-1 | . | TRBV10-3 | TGTGCCATCAGTGCTGCGGGGTTGAACACTGAAGCTTTCTTT | CAISAAGLNTEAFF
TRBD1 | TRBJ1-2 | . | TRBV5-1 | TGCGCCAGCAGCCCAGGAGGGACAGGGGACGGCTACACCTTC | CASSPGGTGDGYTF
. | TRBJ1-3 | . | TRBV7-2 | TGTGCCAGCAGCGCGTACTCTGGAAACACCATATATTTT | CASSAYSGNTIYF
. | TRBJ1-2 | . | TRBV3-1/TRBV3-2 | TGTGCCAGCAGCCAGGGACTCTATGGCTACACCTTC | CASSQGLYGYTF
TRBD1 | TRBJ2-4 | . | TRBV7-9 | TGTGCCAGCAGCTTATCGACAGGGAATCGAGGCAAAAACATTCAGTACTTC | CASSLSTGNRGKNIQYF